The entry that follows covers one T cell receptor (beta chain) sequence. Here immunoSEQ multiplex PCR was the method, and the copy in TCRdb shows in-frame clones only, minus some. Of around 60,000 clones listed, roughly 95% are singletons. This entry comes from a study of cytomegalovirus exposure and HLA in healthy donors. The CDR3 covers 16 residues. Germline V gene data show CDR1 as SNHLY and CDR2 as FYNNEI. With V trimmed by 5 bases and J by 1 base, 8 bases remained unmatched. The sequence was collected from a woman under 30 in good health and CMV-seronegative. The chain is built from TRBV2 and TRBJ1-1, with 9 bases that match TRBD1. Sequences were obtained from PBMCs. The CDR3 nucleotides are TGTGCCAGCAGTACCCCCCGGACAGGGGAGAACACTGAAGCTTTCTTT. Amino acids: CASSTPRTGENTEAFF.